This TCR beta chain was obtained from a study of T-cell reconstitution after alpha-beta-depleted transplantation in children. Looked up from germline, CDR1 is SGHRS and CDR2 is YFSETQ. Deletions cut 0 bases from V and 5 bases from J, with 14 bases between. This CDR3 spans 15 amino acids. Unique molecular identifiers were incorporated during preparation of the TCRbeta library. TCRdb fed the PCR reads into MiXCR, producing one record per CDR3 protein. The repertoire holds some 490,000 distinct CDR3 sequences, approximately 12% seen once, with approximately 5.4% in the top ten. The starting material was PBMCs from the stem cell graft donor, obtained from the stem cell graft. The origin of this receptor is a human donor who donated a stem cell graft to a child with combined immunodeficiency. The chain uses TRBV5-1 and TRBJ1-1, with a weak D call TRBD1 (5 bases). CDR3 amino acids: CASSLAGGGWTEAFF. The CDR3 DNA reads as TGCGCCAGCAGCTTGGCCGGGGGTGGTTGGACTGAAGCTTTCTTT.